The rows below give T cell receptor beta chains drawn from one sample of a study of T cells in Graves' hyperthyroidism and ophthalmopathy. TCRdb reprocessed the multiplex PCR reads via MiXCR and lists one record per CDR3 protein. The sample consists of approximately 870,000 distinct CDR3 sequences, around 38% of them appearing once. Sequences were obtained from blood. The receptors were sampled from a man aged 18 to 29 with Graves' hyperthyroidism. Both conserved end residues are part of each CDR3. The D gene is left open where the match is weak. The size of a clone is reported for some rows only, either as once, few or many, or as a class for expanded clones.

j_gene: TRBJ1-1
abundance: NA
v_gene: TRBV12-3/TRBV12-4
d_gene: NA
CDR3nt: TGTGCCAGCAGTTTAACAGGGATGGGCACTGAAGCTTTCTTT
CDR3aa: CASSLTGMGTEAFF

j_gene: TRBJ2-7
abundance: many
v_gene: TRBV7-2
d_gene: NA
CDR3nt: TGTGCCAGCAGCAGACGGGGCCTAGGTGACGAGCAGTACTTC
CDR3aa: CASSRRGLGDEQYF

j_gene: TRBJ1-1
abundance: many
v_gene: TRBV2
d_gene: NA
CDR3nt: TGTGCCAGCAGGAGGGCAGATCCAGCTTTCTTT
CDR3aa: CASRRADPAFF

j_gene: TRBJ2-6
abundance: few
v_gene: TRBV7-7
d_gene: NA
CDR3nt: TGTGCTAGCAGCTTAACTCCATCAGGCTCTGGGGCCAACGTCCTGACTTTC
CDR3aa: CASSLTPSGSGANVLTF

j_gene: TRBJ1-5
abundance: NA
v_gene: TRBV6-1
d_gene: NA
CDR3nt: TGTGCCAGCAGTATCGACCCGCGGCGGCCCCAGCATTTT
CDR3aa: CASSIDPRRPQHF

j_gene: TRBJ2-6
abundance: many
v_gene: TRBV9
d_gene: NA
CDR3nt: TGTGCCAGCAGCGTAGTATCCGGGGCCAACGTCCTGACTTTC
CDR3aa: CASSVVSGANVLTF

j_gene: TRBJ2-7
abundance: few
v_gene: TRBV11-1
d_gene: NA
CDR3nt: TGTGCCAGCAGTTTGCAGGACCACGGGTCCGAGCAGTACTTC
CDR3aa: CASSLQDHGSEQYF

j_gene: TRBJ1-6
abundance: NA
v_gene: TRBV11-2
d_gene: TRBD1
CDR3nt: TGTGCCAGCAGGGACCCGGGACAGGGGTATAATTCACCCCTCCACTTT
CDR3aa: CASRDPGQGYNSPLHF

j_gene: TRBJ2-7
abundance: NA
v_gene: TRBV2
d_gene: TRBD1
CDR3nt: TGTGCCAACAGCCTCCGGGACAGGGACCACGAGCAGTACTTC
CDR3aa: CANSLRDRDHEQYF

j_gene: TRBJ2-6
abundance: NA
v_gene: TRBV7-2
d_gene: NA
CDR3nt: TGTGCCAGCAGCTTAGAGGCGGGATACTCTGGGGCCAACGTCCTGACTTTC
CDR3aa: CASSLEAGYSGANVLTF

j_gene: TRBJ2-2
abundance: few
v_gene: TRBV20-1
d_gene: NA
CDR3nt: TGCAGTGCTATATCTTCCGGGATCGCCACCGGGGAGCTGTTTTTT
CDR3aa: CSAISSGIATGELFF

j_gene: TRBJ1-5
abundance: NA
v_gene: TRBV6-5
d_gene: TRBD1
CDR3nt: TGTGCCAGCAGTTACAACGGGACAGGGATCTCTCAGATGGGCAATCAGCCCCAGCATTTT
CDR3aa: CASSYNGTGISQMGNQPQHF

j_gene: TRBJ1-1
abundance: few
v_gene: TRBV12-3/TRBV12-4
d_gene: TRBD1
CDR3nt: TGTGCCAGCAGTTCCGAGGGGGCTTCTGAAGCTTTCTTT
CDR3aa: CASSSEGASEAFF

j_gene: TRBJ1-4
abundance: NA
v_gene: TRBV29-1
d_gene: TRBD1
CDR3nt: TGCAGCGTCTTGACAGGGGACACTGAAAAACTGTTTTTT
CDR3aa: CSVLTGDTEKLFF

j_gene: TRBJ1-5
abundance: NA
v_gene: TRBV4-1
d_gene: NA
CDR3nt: TGCGCCAGCAGCCAAGACAGGGGACCTCAGCCCCAGCATTTT
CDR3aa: CASSQDRGPQPQHF

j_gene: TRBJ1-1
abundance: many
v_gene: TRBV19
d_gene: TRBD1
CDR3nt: TGTGCCAGTAGTATAGTGACAGGGCAAACTGAAGCTTTCTTT
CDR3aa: CASSIVTGQTEAFF

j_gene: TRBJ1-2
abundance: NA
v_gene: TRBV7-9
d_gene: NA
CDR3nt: TGTGCCAGCAGTCCAGACCCGGCCTATGGCTACACCTTC
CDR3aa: CASSPDPAYGYTF

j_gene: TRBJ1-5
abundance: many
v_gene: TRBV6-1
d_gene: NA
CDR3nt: TGTGCCAGCAGTGAAGATCGACAGCCCCAGCATTTT
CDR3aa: CASSEDRQPQHF

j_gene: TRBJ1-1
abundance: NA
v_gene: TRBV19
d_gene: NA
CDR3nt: TGCGCCAGTAGTATGGGCCACTTGAACACTGAAGCTTTCTTT
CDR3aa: CASSMGHLNTEAFF

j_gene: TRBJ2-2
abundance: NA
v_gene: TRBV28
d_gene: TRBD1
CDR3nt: TGTGCCAGCAGTTTATGGGGCTCGGGACAGGGCTCGACCGGGGAGCTGTTTTTT
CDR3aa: CASSLWGSGQGSTGELFF

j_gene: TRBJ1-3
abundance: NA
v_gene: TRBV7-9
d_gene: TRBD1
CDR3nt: TGTGCCAGCAGCTTAGGACAGGGATATGGAAACACCATATATTTT
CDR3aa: CASSLGQGYGNTIYF

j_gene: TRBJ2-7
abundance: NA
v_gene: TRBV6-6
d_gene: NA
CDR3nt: TGTGCCAGCAGGTTGTGGACTGAGTACGAGCAGTACTTC
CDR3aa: CASRLWTEYEQYF

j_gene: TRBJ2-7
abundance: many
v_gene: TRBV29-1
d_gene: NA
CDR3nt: TGCAGCGTTGACTCCGGGCCGGGAATCGAGCAGTACTTC
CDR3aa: CSVDSGPGIEQYF

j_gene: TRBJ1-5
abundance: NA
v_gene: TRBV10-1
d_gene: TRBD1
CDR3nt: TGCGCCAGCAGTGAGTCAAATTCGGACAGGGGCAATCAGCCCCAGCATTTT
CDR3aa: CASSESNSDRGNQPQHF

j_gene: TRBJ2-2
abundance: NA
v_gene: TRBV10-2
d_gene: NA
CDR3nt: TGCGCCAGCACTACAGCCGAGGAGCTGTTTTTT
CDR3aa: CASTTAEELFF

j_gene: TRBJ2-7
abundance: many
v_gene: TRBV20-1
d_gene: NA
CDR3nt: TGCAGTGCTAGGCTGGGGTCCTACGAGCAGTACTTC
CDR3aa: CSARLGSYEQYF

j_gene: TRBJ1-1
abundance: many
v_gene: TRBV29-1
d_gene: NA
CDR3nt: TGCAGCGTTGAAGACTATGACCCGGAGAACACTGAAGCTTTCTTT
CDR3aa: CSVEDYDPENTEAFF

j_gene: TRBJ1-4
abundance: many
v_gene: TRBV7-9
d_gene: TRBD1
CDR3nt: TGTGCCAGCAGATCGGGACAGATGAATGAAAAACTGTTTTTT
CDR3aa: CASRSGQMNEKLFF

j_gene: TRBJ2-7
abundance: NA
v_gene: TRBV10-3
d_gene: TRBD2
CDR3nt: TGTGCCATCAGTCTCCCGACTAGCGGGAGGGCCCCAAGCTCCTACGAGCAGTACTTC
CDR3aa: CAISLPTSGRAPSSYEQYF

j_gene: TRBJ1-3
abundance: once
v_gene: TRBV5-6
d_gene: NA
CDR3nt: TGTGCCAGCAGCTTGGACCCCACGGCTGGAAACACCATATATTTT
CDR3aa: CASSLDPTAGNTIYF

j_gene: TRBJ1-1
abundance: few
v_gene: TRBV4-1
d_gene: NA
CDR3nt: TGCGCCAGCAGCCTCAGTGAGACGAACACTGAAGCTTTCTTT
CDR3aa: CASSLSETNTEAFF

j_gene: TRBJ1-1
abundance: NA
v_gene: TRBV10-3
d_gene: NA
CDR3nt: TGTGCCATCAAAGGGAACAGGGAGGCCACTGAAGCTTTCTTT
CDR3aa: CAIKGNREATEAFF

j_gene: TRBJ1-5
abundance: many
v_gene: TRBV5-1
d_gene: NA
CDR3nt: TGTGCCAGCAGCTTAGGGGCTGGAGATCAGCCCCAGCATTTT
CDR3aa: CASSLGAGDQPQHF

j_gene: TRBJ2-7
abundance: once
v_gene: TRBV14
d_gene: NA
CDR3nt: TGTGCCAGCAGTTTATGGTCTGGGGCGTCCTACGAGCAGTACTTC
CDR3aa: CASSLWSGASYEQYF

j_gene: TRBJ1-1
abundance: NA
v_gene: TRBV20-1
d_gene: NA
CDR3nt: TGCAGTGCTAGTCTGTCCTTGGAAAGAAGAACTGAAGCTTTCTTT
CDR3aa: CSASLSLERRTEAFF

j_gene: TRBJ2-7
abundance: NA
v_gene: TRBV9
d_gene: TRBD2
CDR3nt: TGTGCCAGCAGCGTGGGGGGGATGCCAAATGAGCAGTACTTC
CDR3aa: CASSVGGMPNEQYF

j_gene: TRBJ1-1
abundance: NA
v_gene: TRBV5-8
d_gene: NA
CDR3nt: TGTGCCAGCAGCTTTCCGGGTTTGACTGAAGCTTTCTTT
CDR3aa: CASSFPGLTEAFF

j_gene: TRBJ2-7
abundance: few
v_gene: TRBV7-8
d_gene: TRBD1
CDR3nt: TGTGCCAGCAGCCTCCGCCACCCCGGACAGGTCGGCGAGCAGTACTTC
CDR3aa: CASSLRHPGQVGEQYF

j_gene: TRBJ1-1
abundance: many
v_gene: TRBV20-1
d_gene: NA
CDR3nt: TGCAGTGCTAGAGTCGGCAGGGGTAACACTGAAGCTTTCTTT
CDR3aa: CSARVGRGNTEAFF

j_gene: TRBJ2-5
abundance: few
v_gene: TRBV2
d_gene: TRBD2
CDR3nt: TGTGCCAGCCAACGACTAGCGGGGCCCCAAGAGACCCAGTACTTC
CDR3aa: CASQRLAGPQETQYF

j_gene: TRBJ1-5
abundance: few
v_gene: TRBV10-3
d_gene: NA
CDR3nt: TGTGCCAGCAGATCTCAAGGAAGCAATCAGCCCCAGCATTTT
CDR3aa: CASRSQGSNQPQHF

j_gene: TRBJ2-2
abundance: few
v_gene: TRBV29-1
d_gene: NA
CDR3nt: TGCAGCGTTCAGATAAATCGGGACTGGGCACGGGGGGAGCTGTTTTTT
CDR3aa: CSVQINRDWARGELFF

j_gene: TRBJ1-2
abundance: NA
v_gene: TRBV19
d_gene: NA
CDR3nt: TGTGCCACCGGACGGTCCTATGGCTACACCTTC
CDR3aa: CATGRSYGYTF

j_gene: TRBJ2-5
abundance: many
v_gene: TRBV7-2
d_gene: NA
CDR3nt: TGTGCCAGCAGCTTAGAGAGGGAAGAGACCCAGTACTTC
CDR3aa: CASSLEREETQYF

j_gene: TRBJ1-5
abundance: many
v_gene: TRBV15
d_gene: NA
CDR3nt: TGTGCCACCAGCGGGAGGCCGGCCGAGGGCCAGCATTTT
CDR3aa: CATSGRPAEGQHF

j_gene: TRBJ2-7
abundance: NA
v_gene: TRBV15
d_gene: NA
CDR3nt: TGTGCCACCAGCAGAGACCGCGGGACTCGGGAGCAGTACTTC
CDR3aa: CATSRDRGTREQYF

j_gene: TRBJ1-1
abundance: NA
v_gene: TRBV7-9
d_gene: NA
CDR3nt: TGTGCCAGCAGCCAAGATTCGGGCGACACTGAAGCTTTCTTT
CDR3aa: CASSQDSGDTEAFF

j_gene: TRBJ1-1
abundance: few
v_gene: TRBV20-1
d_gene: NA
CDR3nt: TGCAGTGCTAATCGCGGCCCTGAAGCTTTCTTT
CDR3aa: CSANRGPEAFF

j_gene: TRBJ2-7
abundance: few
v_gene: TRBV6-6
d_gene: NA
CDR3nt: TGTGCCAGCAGTTACGGGGGCAGGGGTGACGAGCAGTACTTC
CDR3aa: CASSYGGRGDEQYF

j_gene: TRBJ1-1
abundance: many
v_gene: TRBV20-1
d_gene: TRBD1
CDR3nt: TGCAGTGCCAACAGGGGGGAGACTGAAGCTTTCTTT
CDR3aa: CSANRGETEAFF

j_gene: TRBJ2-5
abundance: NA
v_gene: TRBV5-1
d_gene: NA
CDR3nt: TGCGCCAGCAGCTTGAGGGAGAGCAGGACCCAGTACTTC
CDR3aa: CASSLRESRTQYF

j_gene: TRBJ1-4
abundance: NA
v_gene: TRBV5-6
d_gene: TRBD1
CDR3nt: TGTGCCAGCAGCACCCGACAGGGAATAGGCGAAAAACTGTTTTTT
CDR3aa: CASSTRQGIGEKLFF

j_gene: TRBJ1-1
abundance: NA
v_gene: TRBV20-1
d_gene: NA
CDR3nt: TGCAGTGCCTCCCGGGGGGCGTCTTCCGAAGCTTTCTTT
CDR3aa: CSASRGASSEAFF

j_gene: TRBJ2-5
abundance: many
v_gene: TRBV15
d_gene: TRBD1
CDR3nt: TGTGCCACCAGCCCCGACGCAGGGGGCGAAGAGACCCAGTACTTC
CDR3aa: CATSPDAGGEETQYF

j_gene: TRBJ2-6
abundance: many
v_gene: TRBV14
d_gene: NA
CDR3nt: TGTGCCAGCAGCCACCGTTTCCCTGGGGCCAACGTCCTGACTTTC
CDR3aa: CASSHRFPGANVLTF

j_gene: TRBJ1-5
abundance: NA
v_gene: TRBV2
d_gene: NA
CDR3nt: TGTGCCAGCAGACACGATAGCCAGCCCCAGCATTTT
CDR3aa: CASRHDSQPQHF